This TCR beta chain was identified in a study of blood T cell repertoires in COVID-19. Overall study context: Acute-phase and convalescent COVID-19 samples originated in the United States, Italy and Spain. PBMCs, B-cell-depleted T cells, or T cells provided the cDNA or gDNA that made up the material.

Methods used by the authors: Amplifying reference gene primers gave estimates of nucleated cell counts. Here immunoSEQ multiplex PCR was the method, and the copy in TCRdb shows in-frame clones only, minus some. That table furnishes V, J and clone size, whereas the DNA furnished D and trimming. The sample lists some 80,000 clones, approximately 80% occurring once. Sequencing was performed on peripheral blood. This clonotype was sampled from a woman between 45 and 65 years old with acute or convalescent COVID-19.

CDR3 DNA: TGTGCCAGCAGTCCCGGACAGGCTAACTATGGCTACACCTTC. It is translated as CASSPGQANYGYTF. The chain employs TRBV6-5 and TRBJ1-2; 7 bases line up with TRBD1. Trimming took 5 bases from V and 0 from J; bases not matched to a gene: 3. The germline gives CDR1 MNHEY, CDR2 SVGAGI. The CDR3 is 14 amino acids.